Given below is one T cell receptor (beta chain) in context. The sample is drawn from a study of PD-L1 blockade in urothelial cancer. On the study more broadly: When blood samples were assessed, the median T cell count was about 140,000.

The CDR3 covers 17 residues. V was trimmed by 0 bases and J by 2 bases, leaving 17 bases between them. Germline loops: CDR1 MNHNS, CDR2 SASEGT. Produced via immunoSEQ multiplex PCR; TCRdb's table is partial and in-frame only. The repertoire consists of approximately 100,000 clones, with about 85% occurring once and the leading ten covering roughly 2.2%. Sequenced here: PBMCs, sampled around atezolizumab (anti-PD-L1) treatment. This sequence joins TRBV6-1 and TRBJ2-7; D is undetermined. The TCR was taken from a man aged 50 to 59 with urothelial cancer. This chain's CDR3 is CASSEAHPIPGAYEQYF. The DNA of the CDR3 is TGTGCCAGCAGTGAAGCGCATCCTATCCCGGGTGCCTACGAGCAGTACTTC.